This is a list of T cell receptor beta chains from one sample in a study of blood T cell repertoires in COVID-19. Only in-frame clones appear in the TCRdb table, and some are missing; sequencing was by immunoSEQ multiplex PCR. Among some 220,000 clones listed, roughly 84% were seen once. Specimen: peripheral blood. The receptors were gathered from a woman aged 55-69 years who had recovered from COVID-19. Both conserved end residues are part of each CDR3. The D gene is left open where the match is weak. Where a row states a size, it is once, few, many or the class of an expanded clone; other rows omit it.

>-|TRBV5-6|-|TRBJ2-3
TGTGCCAGCAGCGGACGGGACTTATGGTTAGATACGCAGTATTTT
CASSGRDLWLDTQYF
>-|TRBV7-2|TRBD2|TRBJ2-1
TGTGCCAGCCTACTAGCGGGGGGGTACAATGAGCAGTTCTTC
CASLLAGGYNEQFF
>-|TRBV15|TRBD1|TRBJ1-5
TGTGCCACCAGAGGACAGGCGATCAATCAGCCCCAGCATTTT
CATRGQAINQPQHF
>-|TRBV5-6|-|TRBJ2-7
TGTGCCAGCAGCACCAGGGGGCGGGGGAGCTCCTACGAGCAGTACTTC
CASSTRGRGSSYEQYF
>-|TRBV19|TRBD1|TRBJ1-6
TGTGCCAGTAGGCCCAGGACAGGGTACGGTAATTCACCCCTCCACTTT
CASRPRTGYGNSPLHF
>-|TRBV11-2|-|TRBJ1-4
TGTGCCAGCAGCGTCCGAGGGACAACTAATGAAAAACTGTTTTTT
CASSVRGTTNEKLFF
>-|TRBV11-2|-|TRBJ1-5
TGTGCCAGCAGCTTAGGTAGGACGGACAATAGCAATCAGCCCCAGCATTTT
CASSLGRTDNSNQPQHF
>-|TRBV5-1|TRBD1|TRBJ1-2
TGCGCCAGCAGCGGACAGGGGGATGGCTACACCTTC
CASSGQGDGYTF
>-|TRBV18|TRBD1|TRBJ2-3
TGTGCCAGCTCTCTCGGGACAGGGGGCTCAGATACGCAGTATTTT
CASSLGTGGSDTQYF
>-|TRBV5-4|-|TRBJ2-2
TGTGCCAGCAGCTCTTACTGGGGGGAGACCGGGGAGCTGTTTTTT
CASSSYWGETGELFF
>-|TRBV15|TRBD2|TRBJ2-5
TGTGCCACCAGCAGACTCATTGGCGGGGGGGCTGAGACCCAGTACTTC
CATSRLIGGGAETQYF
>-|TRBV25-1|-|TRBJ1-1
TGTGCCAGCAGTGAATTTCTCGGTGCGAACACTGAAGCTTTCTTT
CASSEFLGANTEAFF
>few|TRBV9|-|TRBJ1-1
TGTGCCAGCTCCAGCGGGGGGAAGACTGAAGCTTTCTTT
CASSSGGKTEAFF
>-|TRBV5-1|TRBD2|TRBJ2-1
TGCGCCAGCCGGTCAACTAGCGGGGGGGCTGTTGAGCAGTTCTTC
CASRSTSGGAVEQFF
>few|TRBV7-3|TRBD1|TRBJ1-6
TGTGCCAGCAGCTTAAGACCGGGACAGGGGGATTCACCCCTCCACTTT
CASSLRPGQGDSPLHF
>few|TRBV30|TRBD1|TRBJ1-1
TGTGCCTGGAGTACAGGGGACACTGAAGCTTTCTTT
CAWSTGDTEAFF
>-|TRBV6-6|-|TRBJ1-1
TGTGCCAGCAGTCGTTCAGAAAGGACAGTGACTGAAGCTTTCTTT
CASSRSERTVTEAFF
>-|TRBV5-7|TRBD1|TRBJ1-1
TGTGCCAGCAGCTTGATCGGGACAGGGGCTCCTGAAGCTTTCTTT
CASSLIGTGAPEAFF
>-|TRBV19|-|TRBJ1-1
TGTGCCAGTAGTATCAGAATCTGGCAGGCCAACACTGAAGCTTTCTTT
CASSIRIWQANTEAFF
>-|TRBV7-8|TRBD2|TRBJ2-3
TGTGCCAGCTCGACAACTAGCGGGGTAGATACGCAGTATTTT
CASSTTSGVDTQYF